The 27 T cell receptor beta chains presented below share a single source sample, sequenced in a study of blood T cell repertoires in COVID-19. The method was immunoSEQ multiplex PCR; TCRdb's version includes in-frame clones alone and lacks a portion of them. The sample has hundreds of thousands of clones, approximately 88% seen once. The material sequenced was PBMCs or T cells enriched from blood (not recorded which). These receptors originate from a woman aged 40 to 50 who had recovered from COVID-19.

The chain has TRBV6-5 and TRBJ1-1; TRBD1 is a possible D gene (5 bases). Deletions cut 7 bases from V and 4 bases from J, with 10 bases between. The germline V gene has CDR1 MNHEY and CDR2 SVGAGI. The CDR3 totals 12 residues. As DNA, the CDR3 is TGTGCCAGCAACCAGGGTGGCACTGAAGCTTTCTTT. Its translation is CASNQGGTEAFF.

The genes are TRBV6-5 and TRBJ2-1; perhaps TRBD1 as D (6 bases). The germline gives CDR1 MNHEY, CDR2 SVGAGI. V was clipped by 7 bases and J by 0 bases, with 10 bases between them. The CDR3 totals 14 residues. The CDR3 here is CASKRDNSYNEQFF. The CDR3 coding sequence is TGTGCCAGCAAAAGGGACAACTCCTACAATGAGCAGTTCTTC.

The chain carries TRBV29-1 and TRBJ1-1, with D maybe TRBD1 (6 bases). V was cut by 3 bases and J by 0 bases, with 11 bases left in between. CDR3 length equals 14 residues. In germline, CDR1 is SQVTM, CDR2 ANQGSEA. Here the CDR3 DNA reads TGCAGCGTTGACGAGACAGGCCTGAACACTGAAGCTTTCTTT. This gives the protein CSVDETGLNTEAFF.

This sequence joins TRBV6-5 and TRBJ1-5; TRBD1 is a possible D gene (5 bases). Trimming left V 4 bases short and J 4 bases short, with 14 bases between. Germline CDR1 and CDR2: MNHEY and SVGAGI. There are 15 residues in the CDR3. CDR3 bases: TGTGCCAGCAGTTCCACGGGGGGTCGTAATCAGCCCCAGCATTTT. It codes for CASSSTGGRNQPQHF.

V usage is TRBV27 and J usage is TRBJ2-2; 8 nucleotides line up with TRBD1. CDR3 length: 16 residues. Losses at the gene ends were 3 bases for V and 3 bases for J; bases not matched to a gene: 6. Looked up from germline, CDR1 is MNHEY and CDR2 is SMNVEV (reference sequence). The CDR3 DNA is TGTGCCAGCAGTTTCCCAGGGGGCGCTTACACCGGGGAGCTGTTTTTT. Translated: CASSFPGGAYTGELFF.

The chain uses TRBV28 and TRBJ1-2, with D unclear. The germline V gene encodes CDR1 MDHEN and CDR2 SYDVKM. The CDR3 is made up of 11 amino acids. V was cut by 8 bases and J by 4 bases, with 8 bases left in between. Here the CDR3 DNA reads TGTGCCAGCTTACGGGGCTATGGCTACACCTTC. It is translated as CASLRGYGYTF.

This clone was seen just once. The V gene is TRBV19, the J gene TRBJ1-5, with 8 bases that match TRBD1. CDR1 is LNHDA, CDR2 SQIVND, per germline (reference sequence). Trimming took 3 bases from V and 6 from J; bases not matched to a gene: 7. The CDR3 sequence is 15 residues long. CDR3 residues: CASSIYQGAGQPQHF. Here the CDR3 DNA reads TGTGCCAGTAGTATTTACCAGGGGGCTGGTCAGCCCCAGCATTTT.

This chain links TRBV4-2 with TRBJ2-5, with a possible D match to TRBD2 (5 bases). Germline V gene sequence: CDR1 LGHNA, CDR2 YNFKEQ. This CDR3 spans 14 amino acids. V lost 4 bases and J lost 5, with 14 bases in between. The CDR3 loop is CASSLQLGGETQYF. DNA of the CDR3: TGTGCCAGCAGCCTCCAACTAGGTGGCGAGACCCAGTACTTC.

The V gene is TRBV19, the J gene TRBJ1-5; 10 bases agree with TRBD1. V was pared by 6 bases and J by 1 base, with 6 bases of the junction left unmatched. This CDR3 is 16 amino acids long. Germline V gene data show CDR1 as LNHDA and CDR2 as SQIVND (reference sequence). Here the CDR3 reads CASRTGGKGSNQPQHF. The CDR3 nucleotides are TGTGCCAGTAGGACAGGGGGCAAGGGGAGCAATCAGCCCCAGCATTTT.

The rearrangement uses TRBV10-1 and TRBJ1-2; 11 bases match TRBD1. This CDR3 comprises 13 residues. Trimming removed 6 bases from V and 7 bases from J; junction bases left unmatched: 4. Germline V gene data show CDR1 as WNHNN and CDR2 as SYGVQD (reference sequence). CDR3 bases: TGCGCCAGCAGCCCAGGGACAGGGGGTGGCTACACCTTC. Amino acid sequence: CASSPGTGGGYTF.

This clone has a handful of counts. The chain is built from TRBV5-6 and TRBJ1-6; 8 positions match TRBD1. The CDR3 extends over 15 amino acids. Germline V CDR1 and CDR2: SGHDT, YYEEEE. The V gene end was trimmed by 4 bases and the J gene end by 9 bases; junction bases not matched to a gene: 9. The CDR3 DNA sequence: TGTGCCAGCAGCGACGGACAGGGTTTGTTTTCACCCCTCCACTTT. Translated, it gives CASSDGQGLFSPLHF.

This chain connects TRBV13 to TRBJ2-2; 9 nucleotides line up with TRBD1. V trimming: 1 base; J trimming: 7 bases; junction bases outside the gene matches: 4. CDR3 length equals 15 residues. The germline gives CDR1 PRHDT, CDR2 FYEKMQ (reference sequence). CDR3 region: CASSLVTGGNGELFF. CDR3 coding DNA: TGTGCCAGCAGCTTAGTCACAGGGGGCAACGGGGAGCTGTTTTTT. Complete variable domain (other parts from reference TRBV13 and TRBJ2-2): AAGVIQSPRHLIKEKRETATLKCYPIPRHDTVYWYQQGPGQDPQFLISFYEKMQSDKGSIPDRFSAQQFSDYHSELNMSSLELGDSALYFCASSLVTGGNGELFFGEGSRLTVL.

The chain uses TRBV11-1 and TRBJ2-5, with a tentative D call TRBD2 (6 bases). CDR1 SGHAT and CDR2 FQDESV come from the germline V gene (reference sequence). This CDR3 comprises 13 residues. Trimming cost V 5 bases and J 0 bases, with 7 bases left between them. The chain's CDR3 is CASSRLDQETQYF. CDR3 sequence (DNA): TGTGCCAGCAGCAGACTAGACCAAGAGACCCAGTACTTC. The full variable domain, its missing parts supplied by reference TRBV11-1 and TRBJ2-5, is EAEVAQSPRYKITEKSQAVAFWCDPISGHATLYWYRQILGQGPELLVQFQDESVVDDSQLPKDRFSAERLKGVDSTLKIQPAELGDSAMYLCASSRLDQETQYFGPGTRLLVL.

V is TRBV6-5 and J is TRBJ2-1; 8 nucleotides align to TRBD2. The CDR3 loop spans 14 amino acids. With 6 bases clipped from V and 6 bases from J, the junction kept 7 bases outside the gene matches. Germline-derived CDR1 and CDR2 are MNHEY and SVGAGI. CDR3 DNA: TGTGCCAGCAGAACCGGGACTAGAGGCAATGAGCAGTTCTTC. This gives the protein CASRTGTRGNEQFF.

The chain links TRBV5-1 to TRBJ2-1; 16 bases match TRBD2. The V segment lost 0 bases and the J segment 7 bases; nucleotides outside the gene matches: 4. CDR1 and CDR2 from the germline V gene are SGHRS and YFSETQ. The CDR3 runs 17 residues. CDR3 region: CASSLGPGLAGGNEQFF. In DNA, the CDR3 is TGCGCCAGCAGCTTGGGTCCGGGACTAGCGGGAGGGAATGAGCAGTTCTTC.

This clone is a singleton in its sample. The gene calls are TRBV5-1 and TRBJ2-5; 7 bases match TRBD1. After removal of 4 bases from V and 3 bases from J, the junction contained 6 bases not matched to a gene. CDR1 SGHRS and CDR2 YFSETQ come from the germline V gene. CDR3 size: 14 residues. This CDR3 is CASSPRDREETQYF. CDR3 bases: TGCGCCAGCAGCCCCCGGGACAGAGAAGAGACCCAGTACTTC.

CDR3 sequence: CASSYQTGANTEAFF. The CDR3 DNA is TGTGCCAGCAGTTACCAGACAGGAGCAAACACTGAAGCTTTCTTT. The chain links TRBV6-5 to TRBJ1-1, with D perhaps matching TRBD1 (6 bases). Per germline, CDR1 MNHEY and CDR2 SVGAGI. The V end was cut by 2 bases, the J end by 2 bases, with 12 bases between. This CDR3 contains 15 residues.

The CDR3 spells CASSQEGRIYEQYF. The DNA of the CDR3 is TGTGCCAGCAGCCAAGAGGGGAGGATCTACGAGCAGTACTTC. The V and J genes are TRBV3-1 (or the pseudogene TRBV3-2) and TRBJ2-7; TRBD2 might be the D (6 bases). The CDR3 totals 14 residues. Germline V CDR1 and CDR2: LGHDT, YNNKEL (reference sequence). The germline V and J ends were trimmed by 0 bases and 3 bases, with 9 bases remaining between them.

This sequence joins TRBV30 and TRBJ1-6; D not certain. Germline CDR1 is GTSNPN and CDR2 is SVGIG (reference sequence). CDR3 size: 14 residues. Trimming left V 4 bases short and J 6 bases short, with 13 bases between. CDR3: CAWNALMANSPLHF. In nucleotides, the CDR3 is TGTGCCTGGAATGCCCTTATGGCTAATTCACCCCTCCACTTT.

The genes are TRBV28 and TRBJ2-3, with 11 bases that match TRBD2. J was trimmed by 3 bases and V by 3 bases; bases with no gene match: 5. CDR1 is MDHEN, CDR2 SYDVKM, per germline. The CDR3 sequence is 16 residues long. CDR3 sequence: CASSLSGTSGTDTQYF. The CDR3 DNA is TGTGCCAGCAGTTTGTCCGGGACTAGCGGAACAGATACGCAGTATTTT.

The CDR3 bases are TGTGCCAGCAGTGTCGGCGGGAGGGCCGAGGAGACCCAGTACTTC. Translated, it gives CASSVGGRAEETQYF. This chain links TRBV5-4 with TRBJ2-5; 9 bases match TRBD2. The junction had 10 bases not matched to a gene; V was cut back by 5 bases and J by 5 bases. CDR3 length equals 15 residues. Germline-derived CDR1 and CDR2 are SGHNT and YYREEE (reference sequence).

The chain joins TRBV11-2 to TRBJ2-1; 9 nucleotides agree with TRBD1. CDR1 is SGHAT and CDR2 is FQNNGV in the germline V gene. The V and J ends lost 6 bases and 6 bases, in that order; junction bases with no gene match: 6. The CDR3 spans 14 residues. CDR3 DNA sequence: TGTGCCAGCAGACACCCGGGACAGGGCAATGAGCAGTTCTTC. It specifies CASRHPGQGNEQFF.

This chain uses TRBV10-1 with TRBJ1-4; no firm D call. The germline V gene encodes CDR1 WNHNN and CDR2 SYGVQD (reference sequence). The CDR3 sequence is 15 residues long. Between the trimmed V and J ends, which lost 3 bases and 8 bases, there was a span of 16 bases. CDR3 residues: CASSEAGEGREKLFF. The CDR3 DNA reads TGCGCCAGCAGTGAAGCCGGCGAGGGAAGAGAAAAACTGTTTTTT.

The chain links TRBV7-8 to TRBJ2-2; perhaps TRBD1 as D (5 bases). The CDR3 sequence is 14 residues long. V was cut by 8 bases and J by 0 bases, with 10 bases left in between. The germline V gene has CDR1 SGHVS and CDR2 FQNEAQ. This chain's CDR3 is CASVWGSNTGELFF. The CDR3 DNA is TGTGCCAGCGTTTGGGGCTCGAACACCGGGGAGCTGTTTTTT.

V usage is TRBV29-1 and J usage is TRBJ2-1; D perhaps matches TRBD2 (5 bases). Germline CDR1 SQVTM, CDR2 ANQGSEA. This CDR3 is 11 amino acids long. The V end lost 8 bases, the J end lost 15 bases, and 20 bases lay between the germline ends. In DNA, the CDR3 is TGCAGCTCGAGCGTCGAGGGTTTTGCGTTCTTC. It specifies CSSSVEGFAFF.

A note on this clone: In the same sample, other DNA sequences code for this CDR3. This chain connects TRBV2 to TRBJ2-7, with TRBD2 matching over 14 bases. This CDR3 is 14 amino acids long. In germline, CDR1 is SNHLY, CDR2 FYNNEI. Losses at the gene ends were 6 bases for V and 3 bases for J; bases not matched to a gene: 1. The CDR3 region has the DNA TGTGCCAGCAGCGGGACTAGCGGGAGCTACGAGCAGTACTTC. It translates to CASSGTSGSYEQYF.

The J gene is TRBJ2-3, the V gene TRBV2, with 8 bases lining up with TRBD2. The CDR3 is 16 residues long. Germline CDR1 and CDR2: SNHLY and FYNNEI. The junction had 11 bases not matched to a gene; V was cut back by 3 bases and J by 6 bases. The CDR3 loop is CASSDPNGRAGDTQYF. The CDR3 DNA sequence: TGTGCCAGCAGTGACCCAAACGGGAGGGCCGGGGATACGCAGTATTTT.